This T cell receptor beta chain comes out of a study of cytomegalovirus exposure and HLA in healthy donors. The V end was cut by 5 bases, the J end by 12 bases, with 14 bases between. This CDR3 is built from 12 residues. Germline values: CDR1 MDHEN, CDR2 SYDVKM. Overall study findings and caveats: Donors belonging to an Asian-associated ancestry cluster reportedly showed fewer N-insertions in productive TCRs than the approximately 670-donor mean, according to what a later analysis found.

PCR involved 60 Vbeta and 13 Jbeta primers. The assay was immunoSEQ multiplex PCR, and TCRdb's table has in-frame clones only and misses some. The sample consists of approximately 190,000 clones, around 82% of them appearing once. With regard to this clone: Its antigen is not identified.

The sample consisted of PBMCs. The receptor was isolated from a man in his forties in good health and CMV-seropositive. The J gene is TRBJ1-5, the V gene TRBV28; no firm D call. The CDR3 sequence is CASSHRVSRQHF. The DNA of the CDR3 is TGTGCCAGCAGTCACCGGGTCTCCCGCCAGCATTTT. The full variable domain, its missing parts supplied by reference TRBV28 and TRBJ1-5, is DVKVTQSSRYLVKRTGEKVFLECVQDMDHENMFWYRQDPGLGLRLIYFSYDVKMKEKGDIPEGYSVSREKKERFSLILESASTNQTSMYLCASSHRVSRQHFGDGTRLSIL.